These 17 T cell receptor beta chains were sequenced from one sample in a study of OX40 agonist ivuxolimab in advanced cancers. Method: immunoSEQ multiplex PCR; TCRdb's copy keeps in-frame clones and lacks some. The table has 50,000 or so clones, about 85% seen once. Sequences were derived from CD4+ or CD8+ T cells sorted from blood, sampled in a trial of the OX40 agonist ivuxolimab. The receptors originated from an adult with an advanced solid tumor such as melanoma, head and neck, liver or kidney cancer.

V is TRBV9 and J is TRBJ2-1; 9 positions agree with TRBD2. J lost 8 bases, V lost 2 bases, and 11 bases had no gene match. Germline CDR1 SGDLS, CDR2 YYNGEE. This CDR3 has 16 amino acids. For the CDR3, the DNA is TGTGCCAGCAGCGTTACTCCGGGACTAGCACACGATGAGCAGTTCTTC. Its protein product is CASSVTPGLAHDEQFF.

The genes are TRBV7-9 and TRBJ2-7; 9 bases are shared with TRBD1. Losses at the gene ends were 4 bases for V and 5 bases for J; bases not matched to a gene: 9. Germline CDR1 is SEHNR and CDR2 is FQNEAQ (reference sequence). The CDR3 is made up of 15 amino acids. CDR3 protein: CASSSGQGLVDEQYF. CDR3 DNA: TGTGCCAGCAGCTCGGGACAGGGATTGGTGGACGAGCAGTACTTC.

The chain joins TRBV19 to TRBJ1-5; 9 nucleotides align to TRBD1. The CDR3 runs to 17 residues. From germline, CDR1 is LNHDA and CDR2 SQIVND (reference sequence). Losses at the gene ends were 4 bases for V and 4 bases for J; bases not matched to a gene: 11. The CDR3 DNA reads as TGTGCCAGTAGTACCACCGGGACAGGGATCGGTAATCAGCCCCAGCATTTT. Protein: CASSTTGTGIGNQPQHF.

This clone was picked up one time. The chain carries TRBV5-1 and TRBJ1-2, with TRBD1 matching 7 bases. CDR3 length: 13 amino acids. The V gene end was trimmed by 3 bases and the J gene end by 6 bases; junction bases not matched to a gene: 5. CDR1 SGHRS and CDR2 YFSETQ come from the germline V gene. CDR3 DNA sequence: TGCGCCAGCAGCTCGGACAGGCGGGATGGCTACACCTTC. This encodes CASSSDRRDGYTF.

The chain recombines TRBV29-1 with TRBJ2-7; no firm D call. This CDR3 contains 12 residues. Between the trimmed V and J ends, which lost 4 bases and 2 bases, there was a span of 9 bases. From germline, CDR1 is SQVTM and CDR2 ANQGSEA. The chain's CDR3 is CSVVSRTYEQYF. DNA for the CDR3: TGCAGCGTTGTGAGCCGTACCTACGAGCAGTACTTC.

The chain employs TRBV25-1 and TRBJ2-1; D is unresolved. Trimming stripped 6 bases from V and 6 bases from J, with 15 bases between. Germline-derived CDR1 and CDR2 are MGHDK and SYGVNS. CDR3 length: 14 residues. CDR3 nucleotides: TGTGCCAGCAGCGGAGCCCAGGTGTCCAATGAGCAGTTCTTC. Protein: CASSGAQVSNEQFF.

The chain uses TRBV7-6 and TRBJ2-1; 8 nucleotides line up with TRBD1. The junction had 5 bases not matched to a gene; V was cut back by 0 bases and J by 4 bases. Germline CDR1 reads SGHVS; CDR2 reads FNYEAQ. The CDR3 extends over 16 amino acids. DNA of the CDR3: TGTGCCAGCAGCTTAGCGGTCCAGGGGGCTTACAATGAGCAGTTCTTC. Translated: CASSLAVQGAYNEQFF. Looking up the rest from reference TRBV7-6 and TRBJ2-1 gives the full variable domain: GAGVSQSPRYKVTKRGQDVALRCDPISGHVSLYWYRQALGQGPEFLTYFNYEAQQDKSGLPNDRFSAERPEGSISTLTIQRTEQRDSAMYRCASSLAVQGAYNEQFFGPGTRLTVL.

Only one count was recorded for this clone. V is TRBV4-2 and J is TRBJ2-5; TRBD2 is a possible D gene (5 bases). Germline CDR1 and CDR2: LGHNA and YNFKEQ. The CDR3 sequence is 16 residues long. Between the trimmed V and J ends, which lost 4 bases and 2 bases, there was a span of 17 bases. The CDR3 coding sequence is TGTGCCAGCAGCCTAGATTTTCAGGACTTACAAGAGACCCAGTACTTC. Residues: CASSLDFQDLQETQYF.

The chain is built from TRBV28 and TRBJ2-5; 7 nucleotides match TRBD2. TRBJ2-7 matches the DNA end more closely, so the J call is doubtful. CDR1 and CDR2 (germline): MDHEN, SYDVKM. CDR3 length equals 14 residues. The DNA of the CDR3 is TGTGCCAGCAGTTTGGCGGGGGATCTCTACGAGCAGTACTTC. It translates to CASSLAGDLYEQYF.

CDR3 bases: TGTGCCAGCAGACAGGGAGGGGTCCACGAGCAGTACTTC. This sequence encodes CASRQGGVHEQYF. V is TRBV28 and J is TRBJ2-7, with D possibly matching TRBD2 (7 bases). CDR1 is MDHEN, CDR2 SYDVKM, per germline. The CDR3 extends over 13 amino acids. Trimming stripped 6 bases from V and 5 bases from J, with 14 bases between. The full variable domain, completed using reference TRBV28 and TRBJ2-7, is DVKVTQSSRYLVKRTGEKVFLECVQDMDHENMFWYRQDPGLGLRLIYFSYDVKMKEKGDIPEGYSVSREKKERFSLILESASTNQTSMYLCASRQGGVHEQYFGPGTRLTVT.

This chain links TRBV13 with TRBJ2-1; TRBD1 might be the D (6 bases). The CDR3 totals 16 residues. Germline V gives CDR1 PRHDT, CDR2 FYEKMQ (reference sequence). V dropped 3 bases and J dropped 4 bases, with 16 bases sitting between them. CDR3 DNA: TGTGCCAGCAGCTTTACGACAGGAGCTTCGTACAATGAGCAGTTCTTC. The encoded protein is CASSFTTGASYNEQFF.

The chain couples TRBV15 to TRBJ2-1, with 7 positions matching TRBD2. The V and J ends lost 1 base and 2 bases, in that order; junction bases with no gene match: 20. Germline V gene lookup returns CDR1 LNHNV and CDR2 YYDKDF (reference sequence). CDR3 size: 21 residues. Here the CDR3 reads CATSRAPSAARVGRAYNEQFF. The DNA for the CDR3 is TGTGCCACCAGCAGAGCCCCAAGTGCGGCACGGGTAGGGAGGGCCTACAATGAGCAGTTCTTC.

The gene calls are TRBV5-1 and TRBJ2-1; TRBD2 matches at 13 bases. This CDR3 is built from 15 residues. J lost 8 bases, V lost 3 bases, and 5 bases had no gene match. Germline-derived CDR1 and CDR2 are SGHRS and YFSETQ. The CDR3 is CASSSRTSGRDEQFF. Here the CDR3 DNA reads TGCGCCAGCAGCTCCAGGACTAGCGGGAGAGATGAGCAGTTCTTC.

The V and J genes are TRBV5-6 and TRBJ2-1, with D possibly being TRBD1 or TRBD2 (5 bases each). Trimming stripped 2 bases from V and 3 bases from J, with 9 bases between. The CDR3 is 14 amino acids. CDR1 and CDR2 (germline): SGHDT, YYEEEE. For the CDR3, the DNA is TGTGCCAGCAGCTTCGGGACCATCTACAATGAGCAGTTCTTC. It is translated as CASSFGTIYNEQFF.

V and J are TRBV15 and TRBJ2-3; possible D gene TRBD1, 6 bases. V was pared by 5 bases and J by 4 bases, with 16 bases between. CDR3 length: 15 amino acids. The germline V gene has CDR1 LNHNV and CDR2 YYDKDF (reference sequence). CDR3 DNA sequence: TGTGCCACCAGCGGGGGAATGGGGGCGGCAGATACGCAGTATTTT. This translates into CATSGGMGAADTQYF.

V gene TRBV19 combines with J gene TRBJ2-3, with D tentatively TRBD2 (6 bases). The CDR3 consists of 13 residues. The V end was cut by 3 bases, the J end by 5 bases, with 9 bases between. The germline CDR1 and CDR2 sequences are LNHDA and SQIVND (reference sequence). Here the CDR3 DNA reads TGTGCCAGTAGTATCCCCGGGGGAGATACGCAGTATTTT. It translates to CASSIPGGDTQYF.

The chain has TRBV23-1 and TRBJ2-7; possible D gene TRBD1, 7 bases. TRBV23-1 is annotated as an ORF whose role is uncertain. CDR3 size: 15 residues. V lost 4 bases and J 2 bases, leaving 15 bases between the germline ends. The DNA for the CDR3 is TGCGCCAGCAGTCCCCACAGGGGACTGACCTACGAGCAGTACTTC. Amino acids: CASSPHRGLTYEQYF.